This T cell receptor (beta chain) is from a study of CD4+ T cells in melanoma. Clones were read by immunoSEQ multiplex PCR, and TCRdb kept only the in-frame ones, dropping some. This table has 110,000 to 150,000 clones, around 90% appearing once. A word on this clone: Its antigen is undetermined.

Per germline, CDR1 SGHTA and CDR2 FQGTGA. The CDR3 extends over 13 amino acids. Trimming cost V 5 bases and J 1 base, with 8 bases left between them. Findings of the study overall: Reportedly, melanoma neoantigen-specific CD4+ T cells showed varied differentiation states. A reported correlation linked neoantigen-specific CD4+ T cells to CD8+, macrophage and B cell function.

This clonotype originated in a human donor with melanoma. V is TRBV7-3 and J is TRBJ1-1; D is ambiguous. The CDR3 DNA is TGTGCCAGCAGCAGGAACACGAACACTGAAGCTTTCTTT. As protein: CASSRNTNTEAFF.